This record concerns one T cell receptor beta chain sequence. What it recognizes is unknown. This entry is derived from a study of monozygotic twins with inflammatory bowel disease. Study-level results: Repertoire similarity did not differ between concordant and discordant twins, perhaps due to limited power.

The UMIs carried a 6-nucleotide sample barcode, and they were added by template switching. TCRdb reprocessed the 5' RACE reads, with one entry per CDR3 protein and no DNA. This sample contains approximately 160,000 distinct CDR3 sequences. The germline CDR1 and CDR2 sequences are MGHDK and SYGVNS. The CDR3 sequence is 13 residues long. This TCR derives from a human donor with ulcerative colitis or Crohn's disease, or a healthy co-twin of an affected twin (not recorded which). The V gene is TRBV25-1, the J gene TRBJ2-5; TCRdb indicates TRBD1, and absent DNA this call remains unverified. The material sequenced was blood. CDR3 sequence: CASSDRVVETQYF.